The 25 T cell receptor beta chains below were found in one sample sequenced in a study of T cells in Graves' hyperthyroidism and ophthalmopathy. Regions amplified from RNA transcripts were the TCR beta CDR3 regions. Primed by the HTBI set, a first-round RT-PCR was run on the TCR CDR3. TCRdb used MiXCR to reprocess the multiplex PCR reads, holding one entry per CDR3 protein. The data contain 600,000 to 700,000 distinct CDR3 sequences, 14% to 15% of them singletons. Sequenced material: blood. Receptors originate from a woman aged 40 to 49 with Graves' ophthalmopathy.

This clonotype was counted a few times. Possible read error: a much larger clone is one base away. DNA of the CDR3: TGCAGCGTTAAAGGCTCTAACCGAGAGGGCCGGTACTTC. The encoded protein is CSVKGSNREGRYF. The V and J genes are TRBV29-1 and TRBJ2-5, with D maybe TRBD2 (5 bases). CDR3 length: 13 residues. V shed 5 bases and J shed 13 bases, with 23 bases lying between them. Per the germline V gene, CDR1 is SQVTM and CDR2 is ANQGSEA.

This clonotype was picked up many times. This chain uses TRBV30 with TRBJ1-1, with D possibly TRBD1 on 5 matching bases. This CDR3 is 14 amino acids long. The germline gives CDR1 GTSNPN, CDR2 SVGIG (reference sequence). V lost 4 bases and J 1 base, leaving 13 bases between the germline ends. In DNA form, the CDR3 reads TGTGCCTGGACCTGGGGGAGAGGGAACACTGAAGCTTTCTTT. The encoded protein is CAWTWGRGNTEAFF. Supplemented by reference TRBV30 and TRBJ1-1, the full variable domain reads SQTIHQWPATLVQPVGSPLSLECTVEGTSNPNLYWYRQAAGRGLQLLFYSVGIGQISSEVPQNLSASRPQDRQFILSSKKLLLSDSGFYLCAWTWGRGNTEAFFGQGTRLTVV.

The rearrangement joins TRBV28 to TRBJ2-7; 8 bases align to TRBD2. J gave up 0 bases and V 5 bases, and 9 bases lay outside the gene matches. The CDR3 is made up of 16 amino acids. Germline lookup yields CDR1 MDHEN and CDR2 SYDVKM. The CDR3 bases are TGTGCCAGCAGTCCCCCGGGGGGGAGGGCCTCCTACGAGCAGTACTTC. Translation: CASSPPGGRASYEQYF.

The chain combines TRBV7-3 with TRBJ1-5; 7 bases line up with TRBD1. CDR1 and CDR2 from the germline V gene are SGHTA and FQGTGA. This CDR3 comprises 15 residues. J lost 6 bases, V lost 4 bases, and 9 bases had no gene match. CDR3 nucleotide sequence: TGTGCCAGCAGCTACGACAGGGCCCCAGGTCAGCCCCAGCATTTT. This codes for CASSYDRAPGQPQHF.

This clonotype was detected only a few times. This CDR3 is CASSEDQVGETQYF. CDR3 nucleotide sequence: TGTGCCAGCAGCGAGGACCAGGTAGGGGAGACCCAGTACTTC. The chain is built from TRBV9 and TRBJ2-5, with no clear D. V was trimmed by 3 bases and J by 5 bases, leaving 14 bases between them. This CDR3 contains 14 residues. Per germline, CDR1 SGDLS and CDR2 YYNGEE.

This clonotype was observed at least ten times. The chain employs TRBV9 and TRBJ2-3, with a tentative D call TRBD1 (6 bases). Trimming pared 0 bases from V and 4 bases from J, leaving 9 bases between. CDR1 SGDLS and CDR2 YYNGEE come from the germline V gene. The CDR3 contains 14 residues. CDR3 sequence (DNA): TGTGCCAGCAGCGTAGGTCCAGGGGCAGATACGCAGTATTTT. It is translated as CASSVGPGADTQYF.

This clonotype was detected a few times. The chain employs TRBV29-1 and TRBJ1-1; D is undetermined. Germline V gene data show CDR1 as SQVTM and CDR2 as ANQGSEA. Trimming stripped 8 bases from V and 1 base from J, with 14 bases between. The CDR3 is 13 amino acids. CDR3 residues: CSLKPRGNTEAFF. The CDR3 DNA reads TGCAGCCTAAAACCCCGGGGGAACACTGAAGCTTTCTTT.

This clonotype was counted many times. The chain carries TRBV20-1 and TRBJ2-5; 11 nucleotides align to TRBD2. There are 15 residues in the CDR3. Losses at the gene ends were 6 bases for V and 7 bases for J; bases not matched to a gene: 13. Germline assignment: CDR1 DFQATT and CDR2 SNEGSKA (reference sequence). CDR3 residues: CSANAGTSGSGTQYF. The CDR3 coding sequence is TGCAGTGCAAATGCCGGGACTAGCGGCTCGGGGACCCAGTACTTC.

This clonotype was recorded many times. The chain recombines TRBV12-3 or TRBV12-4 with TRBJ2-2, with a tentative D call TRBD1 (6 bases). The CDR3 is 16 residues long. The V gene lost 6 bases and the J gene lost 4 bases, with 18 bases spanning the gap. In nucleotides, the CDR3 is TGTGCCAGCAGAAAGGGCAGGGGTCCGACCACCGGGGAGCTGTTTTTT. It codes for CASRKGRGPTTGELFF.

This clonotype was found many times. The rearrangement links TRBV28 to TRBJ2-2, with 7 bases aligning to TRBD2. The V and J ends lost 8 bases and 6 bases, in that order; junction bases with no gene match: 9. CDR1 and CDR2 (germline): MDHEN, SYDVKM. This CDR3 has 14 amino acids. CDR3 nucleotide sequence: TGTGCCAGCGAACCGGGACTAAGACCCGGGGAGCTGTTTTTT. Protein: CASEPGLRPGELFF.

As regards this clonotype: A clone one base away is much larger, so this may be a read error. V and J are TRBV20-1 and TRBJ1-1; D may be TRBD1 (5 bases). Looked up from germline, CDR1 is DFQATT and CDR2 is SNEGSKA (reference sequence). V lost 7 bases and J lost 10, with 19 bases in between. This CDR3 has 12 residues. DNA of the CDR3: TGCAGTGTCGGCCCCCCCGGGGGTGGAGCTTTCTTT. Encoded protein: CSVGPPGGGAFF.

The table lists this clonotype with many counts. The chain combines TRBV12-3 or TRBV12-4 with TRBJ2-7; D may be TRBD1 (8 bases). Trimming cost V 5 bases and J 4 bases, with 15 bases left between them. This CDR3 is 14 amino acids long. CDR3 amino acids: CASSQQGEGYEQYF. The CDR3 DNA is TGTGCCAGCAGTCAACAGGGGGAGGGGTACGAGCAGTACTTC.

This clonotype showed up just a few times. V usage is TRBV24-1 and J usage is TRBJ2-2, with unresolved D. Between the trimmed V and J ends, which lost 7 bases and 3 bases, there was a span of 11 bases. Per germline, CDR1 KGHDR and CDR2 SFDVKD. The CDR3 contains 14 residues. The CDR3 loop reads CATSLQPDTGELFF. The CDR3 bases are TGTGCCACCAGCCTCCAGCCAGACACCGGGGAGCTGTTTTTT.

This clonotype showed up many times. The rearrangement uses TRBV29-1 and TRBJ2-7, with D possibly being TRBD1 (6 bases). Germline values: CDR1 SQVTM, CDR2 ANQGSEA. V dropped 2 bases and J dropped 7 bases, with 9 bases sitting between them. The CDR3 spans 11 residues. CDR3 bases: TGCAGCGTTGAACTACAGGGTGAGCAGTACTTC. This gives the protein CSVELQGEQYF.

This clonotype was observed at least ten times. V and J are TRBV20-1 and TRBJ2-7; D not certain. The CDR3 contains 14 residues. Trimming left V 6 bases short and J 0 bases short, with 15 bases between. Per the germline V gene, CDR1 is DFQATT and CDR2 is SNEGSKA (reference sequence). CDR3 protein: CSAHTEHGSYEQYF. The CDR3 coding sequence is TGCAGTGCACACACAGAGCACGGCTCCTACGAGCAGTACTTC.

Only a few counts were recorded for this clonotype. The rearrangement uses TRBV19 and TRBJ2-5; TRBD1 matches 9 bases. The germline V gene encodes CDR1 LNHDA and CDR2 SQIVND (reference sequence). The CDR3 runs 14 residues. V trimming: 6 bases; J trimming: 5 bases; junction bases outside the gene matches: 7. This CDR3 reads CASSLQGAWETQYF. In DNA form, the CDR3 reads TGTGCCAGTAGCCTACAGGGGGCATGGGAGACCCAGTACTTC. The full variable domain, rest sourced from reference TRBV19 and TRBJ2-5, is DGGITQSPKYLFRKEGQNVTLSCEQNLNHDAMYWYRQDPGQGLRLIYYSQIVNDFQKGDIAEGYSVSREKKESFPLTVTSAQKNPTAFYLCASSLQGAWETQYFGPGTRLLVL.

This clonotype was detected many times. This chain uses TRBV7-2 with TRBJ2-5, with TRBD2 matching over 9 bases. Germline V gene data show CDR1 as SGHTA and CDR2 as FQGNSA. J gave up 2 bases and V 5 bases, and 6 bases lay outside the gene matches. CDR3 length: 15 residues. CDR3: CASSPRLAEQETQYF. The CDR3 DNA reads TGTGCCAGCAGCCCAAGACTAGCGGAGCAAGAGACCCAGTACTTC.

In its sample, this clonotype was seen many times. V is TRBV30 and J is TRBJ2-7; TRBD2 might be the D (6 bases). Trimming shortened V by 2 bases and J by 3 bases, and 26 bases separated the two germline ends. The CDR3 is made up of 18 amino acids. Germline CDR1 reads GTSNPN; CDR2 reads SVGIG (reference sequence). This chain's CDR3 is CAWSRRHPGTDWNYEQYF. DNA for the CDR3: TGTGCCTGGAGTAGAAGGCACCCCGGGACTGACTGGAACTACGAGCAGTACTTC.

The chain is built from TRBV5-4 and TRBJ1-5, with a weak D call TRBD1 (5 bases). The CDR3 is made up of 16 amino acids. With 0 bases removed from V and 0 bases from J, the gap between germline ends came to 10 bases. CDR1 and CDR2 from the germline V gene are SGHNT and YYREEE (reference sequence). CDR3 sequence (DNA): TGTGCCAGCAGCTTGGAGTGGGGCCATAGCAATCAGCCCCAGCATTTT. Translated: CASSLEWGHSNQPQHF.

In its sample, this clonotype was seen many times. The rearrangement uses TRBV7-2 and TRBJ2-2; perhaps D is TRBD1 or TRBD2 (5 bases each). There are 13 residues in the CDR3. Trimming left V 7 bases short and J 7 bases short, with 13 bases between. CDR1 and CDR2 (germline): SGHTA, FQGNSA. The CDR3 sequence is CASNGAPNGELFF. In DNA, the CDR3 is TGTGCCAGCAACGGGGCACCGAACGGGGAGCTGTTTTTT.

This clonotype was picked up many times. The chain recombines TRBV6-2 or TRBV6-3 with TRBJ1-1; 9 nucleotides line up with TRBD1. Trimming at V came to 6 bases and at J to 5 bases, leaving 10 bases not matched to a gene. Germline lookup yields CDR1 MNHEY and CDR2 SVGEGT. The CDR3 is made up of 15 amino acids. The CDR3 nucleotides are TGTGCCAGCAGCCATTATCAGGACAGGGGAACTGAAGCTTTCTTT. Amino acids: CASSHYQDRGTEAFF.

This clonotype was detected many times. V usage is TRBV12-3 or TRBV12-4 and J usage is TRBJ1-1; possible D gene TRBD1, 5 bases. This CDR3 is built from 14 residues. Trimming left V 6 bases short and J 7 bases short, with 18 bases between. CDR3 bases: TGTGCCAGCAGGGAGGGCCGGGGGACGGATGAAGCTTTCTTT. It encodes CASREGRGTDEAFF.

This clonotype was picked up many times. The chain combines TRBV12-3 or TRBV12-4 with TRBJ1-5, with a weak D call TRBD1 (5 bases). The CDR3 extends over 13 amino acids. Trimming took off 6 bases at V and 6 bases at J, with 12 bases between the two ends. For the CDR3, the DNA is TGTGCCAGCAGGGGACTCCCAGGTCAGCCCCAGCATTTT. Amino acid sequence: CASRGLPGQPQHF.

This clonotype was recorded at least ten times. The V and J genes are TRBV24-1 and TRBJ1-1, with D perhaps TRBD1 (5 bases). Germline V gives CDR1 KGHDR, CDR2 SFDVKD. This CDR3 contains 16 residues. Trimming took off 2 bases at V and 4 bases at J, with 16 bases between the two ends. As DNA, the CDR3 is TGTGCCACCAGTGATTCGGGACCGCGGCTGGGCACTGAAGCTTTCTTT. It specifies CATSDSGPRLGTEAFF.

The chain uses TRBV9 and TRBJ2-7, with D possibly being TRBD1 (5 bases). Looked up from germline, CDR1 is SGDLS and CDR2 is YYNGEE. V was pared by 0 bases and J by 4 bases, with 14 bases between. This CDR3 is built from 15 residues. The CDR3 DNA is TGTGCCAGCAGCGTAGAGGCAGGGTTGCAATACGAGCAGTACTTC. Translating gives CASSVEAGLQYEQYF. The full variable domain, its missing parts supplied by reference TRBV9 and TRBJ2-7, is DSGVTQTPKHLITATGQRVTLRCSPRSGDLSVYWYQQSLDQGLQFLIQYYNGEERAKGNILERFSAQQFPDLHSELNLSSLELGDSALYFCASSVEAGLQYEQYFGPGTRLTVT.